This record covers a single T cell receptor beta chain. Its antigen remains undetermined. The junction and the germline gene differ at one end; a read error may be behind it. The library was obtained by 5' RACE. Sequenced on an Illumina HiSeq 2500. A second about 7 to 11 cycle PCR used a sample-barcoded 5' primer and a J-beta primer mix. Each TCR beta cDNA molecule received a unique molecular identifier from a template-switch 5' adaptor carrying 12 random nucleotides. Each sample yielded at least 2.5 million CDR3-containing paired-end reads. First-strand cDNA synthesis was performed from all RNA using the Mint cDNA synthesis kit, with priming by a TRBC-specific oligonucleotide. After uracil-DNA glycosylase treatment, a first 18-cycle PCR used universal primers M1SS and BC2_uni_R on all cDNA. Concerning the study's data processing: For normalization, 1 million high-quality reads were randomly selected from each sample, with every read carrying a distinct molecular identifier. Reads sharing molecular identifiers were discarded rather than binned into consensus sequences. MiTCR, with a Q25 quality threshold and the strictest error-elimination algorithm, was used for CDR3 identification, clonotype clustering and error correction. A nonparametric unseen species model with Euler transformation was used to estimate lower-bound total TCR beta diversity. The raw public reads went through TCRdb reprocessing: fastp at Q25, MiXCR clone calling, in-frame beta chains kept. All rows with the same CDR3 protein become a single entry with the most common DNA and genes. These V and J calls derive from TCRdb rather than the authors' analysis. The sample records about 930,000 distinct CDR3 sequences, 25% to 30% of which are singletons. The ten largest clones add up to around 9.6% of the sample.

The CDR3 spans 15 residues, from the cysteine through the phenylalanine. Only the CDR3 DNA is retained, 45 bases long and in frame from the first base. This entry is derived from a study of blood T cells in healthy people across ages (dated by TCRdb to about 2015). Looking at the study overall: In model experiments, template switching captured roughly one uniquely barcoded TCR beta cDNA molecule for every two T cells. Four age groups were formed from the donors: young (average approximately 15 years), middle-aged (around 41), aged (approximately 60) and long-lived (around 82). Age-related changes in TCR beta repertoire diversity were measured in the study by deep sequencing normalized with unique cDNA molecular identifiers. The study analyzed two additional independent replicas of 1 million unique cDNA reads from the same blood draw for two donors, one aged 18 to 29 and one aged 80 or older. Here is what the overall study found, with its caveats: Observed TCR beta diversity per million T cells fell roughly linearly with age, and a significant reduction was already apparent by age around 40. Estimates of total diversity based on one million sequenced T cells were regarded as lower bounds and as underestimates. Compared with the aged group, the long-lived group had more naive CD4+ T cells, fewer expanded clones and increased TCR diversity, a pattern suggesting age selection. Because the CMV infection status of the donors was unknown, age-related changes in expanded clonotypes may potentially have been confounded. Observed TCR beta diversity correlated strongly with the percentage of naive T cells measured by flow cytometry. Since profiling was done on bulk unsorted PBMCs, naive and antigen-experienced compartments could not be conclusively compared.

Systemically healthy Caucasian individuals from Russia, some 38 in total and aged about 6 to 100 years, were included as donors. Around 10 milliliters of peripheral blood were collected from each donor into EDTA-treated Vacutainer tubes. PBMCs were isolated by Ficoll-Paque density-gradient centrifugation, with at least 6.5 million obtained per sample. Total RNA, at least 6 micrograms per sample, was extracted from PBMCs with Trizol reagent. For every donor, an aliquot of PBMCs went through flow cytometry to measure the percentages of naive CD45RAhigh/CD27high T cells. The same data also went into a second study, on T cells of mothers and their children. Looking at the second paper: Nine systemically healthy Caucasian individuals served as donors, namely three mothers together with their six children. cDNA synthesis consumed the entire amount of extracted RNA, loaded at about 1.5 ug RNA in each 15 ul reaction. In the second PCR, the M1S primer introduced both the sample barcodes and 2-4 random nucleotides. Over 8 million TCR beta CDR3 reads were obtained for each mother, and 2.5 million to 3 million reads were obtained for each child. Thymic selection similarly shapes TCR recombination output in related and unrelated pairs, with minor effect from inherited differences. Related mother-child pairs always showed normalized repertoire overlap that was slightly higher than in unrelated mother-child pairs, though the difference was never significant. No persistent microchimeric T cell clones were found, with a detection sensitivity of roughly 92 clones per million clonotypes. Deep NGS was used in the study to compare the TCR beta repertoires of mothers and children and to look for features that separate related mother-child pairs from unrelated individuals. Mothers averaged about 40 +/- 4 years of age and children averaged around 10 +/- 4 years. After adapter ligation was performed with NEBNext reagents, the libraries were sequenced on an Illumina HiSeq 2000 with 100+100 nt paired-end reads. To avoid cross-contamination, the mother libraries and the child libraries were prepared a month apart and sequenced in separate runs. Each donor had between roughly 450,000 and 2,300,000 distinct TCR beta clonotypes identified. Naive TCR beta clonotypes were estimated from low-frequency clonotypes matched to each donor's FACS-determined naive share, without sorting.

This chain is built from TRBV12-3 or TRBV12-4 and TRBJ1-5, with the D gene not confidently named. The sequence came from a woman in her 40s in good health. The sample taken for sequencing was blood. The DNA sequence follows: TGTGCCAGCAGGAGGACGGGAGATAGCAATCGGCCCCAGCATTTT. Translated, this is CASRRTGDSNRPQHF.